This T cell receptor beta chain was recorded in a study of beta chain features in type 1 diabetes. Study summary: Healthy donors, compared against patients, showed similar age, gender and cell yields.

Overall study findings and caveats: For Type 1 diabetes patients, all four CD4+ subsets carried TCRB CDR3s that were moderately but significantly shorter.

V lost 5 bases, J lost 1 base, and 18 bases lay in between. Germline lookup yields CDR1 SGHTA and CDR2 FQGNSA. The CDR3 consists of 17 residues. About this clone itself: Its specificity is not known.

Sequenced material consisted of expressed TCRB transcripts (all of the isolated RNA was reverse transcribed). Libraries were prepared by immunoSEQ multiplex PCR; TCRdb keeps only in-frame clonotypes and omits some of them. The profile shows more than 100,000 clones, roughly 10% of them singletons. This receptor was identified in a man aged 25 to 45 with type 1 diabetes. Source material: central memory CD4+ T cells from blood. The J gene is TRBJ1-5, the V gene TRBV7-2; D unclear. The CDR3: CASSLRGYRVSNQPQHF. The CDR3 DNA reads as TGTGCCAGCAGCCTGAGAGGTTATCGGGTGAGCAATCAGCCCCAGCATTTT.